The 9 T cell receptor beta chains below all came from one sample that was sequenced in a study of response to subunit inactivated influenza vaccine. Each CDR3 protein is one row after TCRdb ran MiXCR on the RT-PCR reads. Of around 200,000 distinct CDR3 sequences listed, around 9% are singletons. The sequencing here drew on non-naive T cells sorted from PBMCs, taken on the day of vaccination. These receptors came from a man in his fifties or sixties who received an inactivated influenza vaccine.

A few counts support this clonotype. The V call is TRBV29-1, the J call TRBJ2-7, with 7 positions matching TRBD1. The J segment lost 4 bases and the V segment lost 7 bases, leaving 10 bases of the junction unmatched. Looked up from germline, CDR1 is SQVTM and CDR2 is ANQGSEA. This CDR3 is built from 13 residues. In nucleotides, the CDR3 is TGCAGCGCTGGAATTCAACAGGGGTACGAGCAGTACTTC. Translating gives CSAGIQQGYEQYF.

The rearrangement joins TRBV6-1 to TRBJ1-2; D gene unclear. Germline assignment: CDR1 MNHNS and CDR2 SASEGT. V was shortened by 5 bases and J by 10 bases, with 14 bases between the two germline ends. CDR3 length equals 12 residues. This chain's CDR3 is CASSPQTVYYTF. CDR3 DNA: TGTGCCAGCAGTCCCCAGACCGTTTACTACACCTTC.

The CDR3 loop reads CASSESLAGGYWSFGELFF. Written as DNA, the CDR3 is TGTGCCAGCAGTGAATCACTAGCGGGGGGGTATTGGTCCTTCGGGGAGCTGTTTTTT. The rearrangement joins TRBV6-1 to TRBJ2-2; 13 nucleotides agree with TRBD2. Germline V gives CDR1 MNHNS, CDR2 SASEGT. This CDR3 spans 19 amino acids. Trimming took 2 bases from V and 7 from J; bases not matched to a gene: 13.

The V gene is TRBV7-2, the J gene TRBJ2-5; 9 nucleotides agree with TRBD2. The germline gives CDR1 SGHTA, CDR2 FQGNSA. The CDR3 runs to 16 residues. The V segment lost 5 bases and the J segment 1 base; nucleotides outside the gene matches: 8. CDR3 residues: CASSQVGRGGQETQYF. CDR3 sequence (DNA): TGTGCCAGCAGCCAGGTGGGGCGGGGGGGCCAAGAGACCCAGTACTTC.

The sample holds many counts of this clonotype. The chain has TRBV4-2 and TRBJ1-2, with D uncertain. The V and J ends lost 0 bases and 2 bases respectively, with 10 bases between them. The germline V gene encodes CDR1 LGHNA and CDR2 YNFKEQ. The length of the CDR3 is 15 residues. The CDR3 DNA sequence: TGTGCCAGCAGCCAAGATCTGACGGAAAACTATGGCTACACCTTC. This gives the protein CASSQDLTENYGYTF.

This clonotype was recorded many times. At one end the junction does not follow the germline gene, possibly because of a read error. The V gene is TRBV4-3, the J gene TRBJ2-2; 8 positions match TRBD1. The CDR3 sequence is 15 residues long. Looked up from germline, CDR1 is LGHNA and CDR2 is YSLEER. CDR3 residues: CASRQTGAWTGELFF. DNA of the CDR3: TGCGCCAGCCGCCAGACAGGGGCTTGGACCGGGGAGCTGTTTTTT.

The chain is built from TRBV11-2 and TRBJ1-2, with D possibly TRBD1 on 5 matching bases. The CDR3 loop spans 15 amino acids. The germline V and J ends were trimmed by 0 bases and 6 bases, with 14 bases remaining between them. The germline V gene encodes CDR1 SGHAT and CDR2 FQNNGV. In DNA, the CDR3 is TGTGCCAGCAGCTTAGAGTTGGACCCAGGGAATGGCTACACCTTC. This encodes CASSLELDPGNGYTF.

This clonotype was seen ten or more times. The chain joins TRBV12-3 or TRBV12-4 to TRBJ2-3, with TRBD2 matching over 12 bases. The junction had 3 bases not matched to a gene; V was cut back by 5 bases and J by 6 bases. The CDR3 loop spans 14 amino acids. CDR3 coding DNA: TGTGCCAGCAGTCGGACTAGCGGGGTTGATACGCAGTATTTT. As protein: CASSRTSGVDTQYF.

This clonotype showed up many times. The V and J genes are TRBV14 and TRBJ1-1; a weak D match, TRBD1 (5 bases). The CDR3 runs to 14 residues. Looked up from germline, CDR1 is SGHDN and CDR2 is FVKESK. V was clipped by 7 bases and J by 6 bases, with 18 bases between them. As DNA, the CDR3 is TGTGCCAGCAAAGGCGACCTAGGGGTCCCTGAAGCTTTCTTT. Its translation is CASKGDLGVPEAFF.